The rows below give T cell receptor beta chains drawn from one sample of a study of OX40 agonist ivuxolimab in advanced cancers. TCRdb's table, derived via immunoSEQ multiplex PCR, lists solely in-frame clones and lacks some. Of tens of thousands of clones listed, around 90% were seen once; the top ten hold around 29%. Sequences were derived from CD4+ or CD8+ T cells sorted from blood, sampled in a trial of the OX40 agonist ivuxolimab. The receptors come from an adult with an advanced solid tumor such as melanoma, head and neck, liver or kidney cancer. The CDR3 runs from the conserved cysteine through the conserved F or W. Each record gives: clone size, D gene, J gene, CDR3 length, V gene, CDR3 protein, CDR3 DNA. A D gene is named only where the DNA matches it firmly. A clone size is listed for some rows: how often the clone was seen (once, few, many), or a class if it is expanded.

>once|TRBD1|TRBJ1-4|15|TRBV6-5
CASSSDRVWGEKLFF
TGTGCCAGCAGTTCGGACAGGGTCTGGGGTGAAAAACTGTTTTTT
>few|-|TRBJ1-5|13|TRBV7-2
CASQGQANQPQHF
TGTGCCAGCCAGGGGCAGGCCAATCAGCCCCAGCATTTT
>-|TRBD2|TRBJ2-3|15|TRBV4-1
CASSPPGRAKDTQYF
TGCGCCAGCAGCCCCCCCGGGAGGGCCAAGGATACGCAGTATTTT
>few|-|TRBJ2-1|11|TRBV6-5
CASSRGGEQFF
TGTGCCAGCAGTCGGGGCGGTGAGCAGTTCTTC
>once|TRBD1|TRBJ1-2|15|TRBV7-2
CASSQRYRGPEGYTF
TGTGCCAGCAGCCAGAGATACAGGGGACCAGAAGGCTACACCTTC
>-|-|TRBJ2-3|15|TRBV9
CASSASLQGADTQYF
TGTGCCAGCAGCGCATCCCTACAGGGAGCAGATACGCAGTATTTT
>-|-|TRBJ2-1|15|TRBV11-3
CASSFQQGVYNEQFF
TGTGCCAGCAGCTTTCAGCAGGGTGTTTACAATGAGCAGTTCTTC
>-|-|TRBJ1-2|16|TRBV5-1
CASTLGGGTANYGYTF
TGCGCCAGCACCTTGGGTGGGGGTACGGCTAACTATGGCTACACCTTC
>-|TRBD1|TRBJ1-1|16|TRBV10-3
CAIRRDRGLVNTEAFF
TGTGCCATCAGAAGGGACAGGGGGCTTGTGAACACTGAAGCTTTCTTT
>-|-|TRBJ2-7|14|TRBV6-1
CASSAQGGRGEQYF
TGTGCCAGCAGTGCCCAGGGGGGAAGAGGCGAGCAGTACTTC
>-|TRBD2|TRBJ2-1|16|TRBV29-1
CSVEPPLAGGYNEQFF
TGCAGCGTTGAACCCCCACTAGCGGGAGGGTACAATGAGCAGTTCTTC
>-|-|TRBJ1-4|17|TRBV4-3
CASSQDVLGSTNEKLFF
TGCGCCAGCAGCCAAGATGTATTAGGATCAACTAATGAAAAACTGTTTTTT
>-|TRBD1|TRBJ1-1|14|TRBV7-2
CASSLQGAWDATFF
TGTGCCAGCAGCCTTCAGGGGGCGTGGGATGCAACTTTCTTT
>-|TRBD2|TRBJ2-3|16|TRBV4-1
CASSQGETSGRGTQYF
TGCGCCAGCAGCCAAGGCGAGACTAGCGGGAGAGGTACGCAGTATTTT
>-|-|TRBJ2-3|14|TRBV9
CASSVSEAQDTQYF
TGTGCCAGCAGCGTAAGCGAGGCCCAAGATACGCAGTATTTT
>few|TRBD1|TRBJ2-7|14|TRBV5-1
CASSLPGQGREQYF
TGCGCCAGCAGCTTGCCGGGACAGGGACGCGAGCAGTACTTC
>once|-|TRBJ2-7|12|TRBV7-9
CASREDNYEQYF
TGTGCCAGCAGGGAAGATAACTACGAGCAGTACTTC
>-|-|TRBJ2-5|14|TRBV5-4
CASSPKEAGETQYF
TGTGCCAGCAGCCCTAAAGAAGCGGGAGAGACCCAGTACTTC
>-|-|TRBJ2-3|15|TRBV18
CASSPPTSPTDTQYF
TGTGCCAGCTCACCACCGACTAGTCCCACAGATACGCAGTATTTT
>-|TRBD1|TRBJ2-1|15|TRBV18
CASSPWTGSYNEQFF
TGTGCCAGCTCACCATGGACAGGGTCCTACAATGAGCAGTTCTTC
>-|TRBD1|TRBJ1-2|14|TRBV6-5
CASSYDRGHYGYTF
TGTGCCAGCAGTTACGACAGGGGGCACTATGGCTACACCTTC
>-|-|TRBJ2-7|19|TRBV12-2
CASRPPGASGGLGTYEQYF
TGTGCAAGTCGCCCACCGGGAGCTAGCGGGGGCCTCGGGACCTACGAGCAGTACTTC
>-|TRBD1|TRBJ1-3|15|TRBV9
CASSAGTGVGNTIYF
TGTGCCAGCAGCGCCGGGACAGGGGTTGGAAACACCATATATTTT
>-|TRBD1|TRBJ1-2|15|TRBV7-9
CASSSLDRALYGYTF
TGTGCCAGCAGCTCACTTGACAGGGCCCTTTATGGCTACACCTTC
>-|TRBD1|TRBJ2-7|13|TRBV16
CASSPLDRYEQYF
TGTGCCAGCAGCCCCCTGGACAGGTACGAGCAGTACTTC
>once|-|TRBJ1-4|11|TRBV2
CASGLNEKLFF
TGTGCCAGCGGATTGAATGAAAAACTGTTTTTT
>-|TRBD2|TRBJ2-1|17|TRBV7-2
CASSPVGRGTTYNEQFF
TGTGCCAGCAGCCCAGTCGGGCGAGGGACTACCTACAATGAGCAGTTCTTC
>-|-|TRBJ2-7|15|TRBV11-2
CASSLDSGHSYEQYF
TGTGCCAGCAGCTTAGATTCTGGACACTCCTACGAGCAGTACTTC
>once|-|TRBJ1-2|14|TRBV6-5
CASSQVTGVYGYTF
TGTGCCAGCAGCCAGGTAACAGGAGTCTATGGCTACACCTTC
>-|TRBD1|TRBJ1-2|15|TRBV6-6
CASSPGTGFNYGYTF
TGTGCCAGCAGCCCCGGGACAGGGTTCAACTATGGCTACACCTTC
>-|-|TRBJ2-2|15|TRBV14
CASSSFVGKTGELFF
TGTGCCAGCAGTAGTTTCGTGGGAAAAACCGGGGAGCTGTTTTTT